This T cell receptor beta chain was recovered during a study of T cell changes during pregnancy in multiple sclerosis. V shed 1 base and J shed 4 bases, with 15 bases lying between them. The germline CDR1 and CDR2 sequences are SGHTA and FQGNSA. This CDR3 is built from 16 residues. This table comes from immunoSEQ multiplex PCR, and its TCRdb copy is limited to in-frame clones, with some not included. The table lists roughly 93,000 clones, about 90% of them singletons, with about 2% in the top ten. J is TRBJ2-3 and V is TRBV7-2; a possible D gene is TRBD2 (6 bases). This clonotype originated in a female donor in good health, enrolled as a control in a pregnancy study. This sample comprised peripheral blood, obtained after pregnancy. The CDR3 loop is CASSLGTTYVADTQYF. CDR3 DNA: TGTGCCAGCAGCTTAGGGACTACATATGTGGCAGATACGCAGTATTTT.